The T cell receptor beta chain under discussion was sequenced for a study of PD-1 blockade in mismatch repair-deficient tumors. Some clones are missing from TCRdb's copy, which holds only in-frame ones; the method was immunoSEQ multiplex PCR. This table holds over 100,000 clones, around three quarters found once. This clone has more than one count but fewer than ten. TCR sequencing covered a few patients who responded to pembrolizumab. Looked up from germline, CDR1 is GTSNPN and CDR2 is SVGIG (reference sequence). The CDR3 spans 11 residues. J lost 11 bases, V lost 2 bases, and 3 bases had no gene match.

The TCR sequence derives from an adult with mismatch repair-deficient cancer. The starting material was peripheral blood, obtained just over 59 weeks after starting pembrolizumab. This chain uses TRBV30 with TRBJ1-1, with 9 nucleotides matching TRBD1. The CDR3 DNA is TGTGCCTGGAGTCGGACAGGGGATGCTTTCTTT. It specifies CAWSRTGDAFF.